The text below deals with one TCR beta chain. Only in-frame clones appear in the TCRdb table, and some are missing; sequencing was by immunoSEQ multiplex PCR. The sample includes approximately 89,000 clones, around 81% of them seen just once. This sample stems from a study of radiotherapy plus CTLA-4 blockade in lung cancer. J lost 4 bases, V lost 6 bases, and 11 bases had no gene match. The CDR3 sequence is 16 residues long. From germline, CDR1 is ENHRY and CDR2 SYGVKD. This specimen was peripheral blood, taken from a patient treated with radiotherapy plus ipilimumab. The J gene is TRBJ2-3, the V gene TRBV10-3; 9 nucleotides align to TRBD2. This clonotype originated in a human donor with non-small cell lung cancer that progressed on radiotherapy plus ipilimumab. The CDR3 reads CAISTSAGGGADTQYF. DNA for the CDR3: TGTGCCATCAGCACCTCGGCGGGAGGGGGGGCAGATACGCAGTATTTT.